These T cell receptor beta chains were read from a single sample in a study of PD-1 blockade in classical Hodgkin lymphoma. The data were produced by immunoSEQ multiplex PCR, yet TCRdb's version contains in-frame clones alone and is incomplete. This repertoire shows 25,000 to 30,000 clones, more than 60% found once; its top ten account for around 0.6%. The sample here was CD4+ T cells from blood, taken before the fourth cycle of nivolumab. The receptors originated from a human donor with classical Hodgkin lymphoma. Each CDR3 is given with its conserved first and last residue. A D gene is named only where the DNA matches it firmly. Clone sizes are given selectively: once, few, many, or a class where the clone is expanded.

clone size,J gene,D gene,V gene,CDR3 DNA,CDR3 protein
-,TRBJ1-4,-,TRBV30,TGTGCCTGGAGTGTACTGGGGACACGTGAAAAACTGTTTTTT,CAWSVLGTREKLFF
-,TRBJ2-7,TRBD1,TRBV6-1,TGTGCCAGCAGTGAACCCGGGACAGGTACCTACGAGCAGTACTTC,CASSEPGTGTYEQYF
-,TRBJ2-7,-,TRBV19,TGTGCCAGTAGGAAAAGCCAGGATTCGGGGCGCGAGCAGTACTTC,CASRKSQDSGREQYF
-,TRBJ2-7,TRBD1,TRBV20-1,TGCAGTGCCCGGACAGGGGCCGAGCAGTACTTC,CSARTGAEQYF
-,TRBJ2-4,TRBD1,TRBV27,TGTGCCAGCACCCCAAGGGGGCGCGGGGCCAAAAACATTCAGTACTTC,CASTPRGRGAKNIQYF
-,TRBJ1-5,-,TRBV19,TGTGCCAGTAGTCTCCACTCTAGCAATCAGCCCCAGCATTTT,CASSLHSSNQPQHF
few,TRBJ1-5,TRBD1,TRBV6-6,TGTGCCAGCAGTGGACAGGGGTACAATCAGCCCCAGCATTTT,CASSGQGYNQPQHF
once,TRBJ1-1,TRBD1,TRBV7-2,TGTGCCAGCAGCTTCGACAGGGGGCGCGAGAAAGCTTTCTTT,CASSFDRGREKAFF
-,TRBJ1-6,-,TRBV19,TGTGCCAGTAGTATAAGGGGTTCGAGTTCACCCCTCCACTTT,CASSIRGSSSPLHF
once,TRBJ2-3,-,TRBV28,TGTGCCAGCAGTTCCACTAGCTCCCACCCCCCAGATACGCAGTATTTT,CASSSTSSHPPDTQYF
-,TRBJ2-5,-,TRBV5-1,TGCGCCAGCAGCACTAATCTAGCGTCACAAGAGACCCAGTACTTC,CASSTNLASQETQYF
few,TRBJ2-6,-,TRBV18,TGTGCCAGCTCACCTGTTGCAACCGGGGCCAACGTCCTGACTTTC,CASSPVATGANVLTF
-,TRBJ1-5,TRBD1,TRBV19,TGTGCCACCCGAGCCGGGACAGGGGAATATCAGCCCCAGCATTTT,CATRAGTGEYQPQHF
-,TRBJ2-3,-,TRBV7-2,TGTGCCAGCAGCTTAGGGAGCGTGGTTGATACGCAGTATTTT,CASSLGSVVDTQYF
-,TRBJ1-1,-,TRBV28,TGTGCCAGCACCTATCAAGACACGGCGGCTTTCTTT,CASTYQDTAAFF
-,TRBJ1-1,TRBD1,TRBV6-1,TGTGCCAGCAACCTGGACAGGGGGGGCACTGAAGCTTTCTTT,CASNLDRGGTEAFF
-,TRBJ2-3,-,TRBV10-3,TGTGCCATCACAGGGGACACAGATACGCAGTATTTT,CAITGDTDTQYF
-,TRBJ2-7,TRBD1,TRBV11-2,TGTGCCAGCAGCTTACTGGGACAGGGCTCCTACGAGCAGTACTTC,CASSLLGQGSYEQYF
once,TRBJ2-2,TRBD2,TRBV28,TGTGCCAGCATGACTAGCGGTACCGGGGAGCTGTTTTTT,CASMTSGTGELFF
-,TRBJ1-2,-,TRBV30,TGTGCCCAGGGGAGGGGACTAGCTAACTATGGCTACACCTTC,CAQGRGLANYGYTF
-,TRBJ1-6,TRBD1,TRBV30,TGTGCCTGGAGTGTTAGGGGGCCAGGGGGCTTCTCACCCCTCCACTTT,CAWSVRGPGGFSPLHF
once,TRBJ2-3,TRBD2,TRBV28,TGTGCCAGCAGTTCGCCATTTTACAGGGGACTAGCGGGAGATACGCAGTATTTT,CASSSPFYRGLAGDTQYF
-,TRBJ1-6,-,TRBV18,TGTGCCAGCTCTCCGACCCCGGACAGCACTAATTCACCCCTCCACTTT,CASSPTPDSTNSPLHF
-,TRBJ2-3,TRBD2,TRBV27,TGTGCCAGCAGTTTCTTCCGGGGACTAGCGTCCACCACAGATACGCAGTATTTT,CASSFFRGLASTTDTQYF
-,TRBJ2-7,-,TRBV11-2,TGTGCCAGCAGCTTAAGGGCGCGGCTCTACGAGCAGTACTTC,CASSLRARLYEQYF
-,TRBJ2-5,TRBD2,TRBV7-3,TGTGCCAGCAGCTCCCAAAGCGGGGGGTTTGAGACCCAGTACTTC,CASSSQSGGFETQYF
few,TRBJ1-3,-,TRBV2,TGTGCCAGCAGGGAGGGGGTATTTGGAAACACCATATATTTT,CASREGVFGNTIYF
-,TRBJ2-5,-,TRBV7-9,TGTGCCAGCAGCCGGGCGGACGAGACCCAGTACTTC,CASSRADETQYF
-,TRBJ2-5,-,TRBV7-7,TGTGCTAGCTCCTCTGGAGCGGCGTACCAAGAGACCCAGTACTTC,CASSSGAAYQETQYF
-,TRBJ2-1,-,TRBV2,TGTGCCAGCAGGGGAGGGGGGCCATACAATGAGCAGTTCTTC,CASRGGGPYNEQFF
-,TRBJ1-2,TRBD1,TRBV6-6,TGTGCCAGCAGTTACACCGGACAGGGGTATGGCTACACCTTC,CASSYTGQGYGYTF
-,TRBJ2-7,-,TRBV20-1,TGCAGTGCCCGATGGGCCTACGAGCAGTACTTC,CSARWAYEQYF
-,TRBJ2-5,-,TRBV7-2,TGTGCCAGCAGCTTAGCAGGGTCGCGAGAGACCCAGTACTTC,CASSLAGSRETQYF
-,TRBJ1-4,-,TRBV5-1,TGCGCCAGCAGCCCAGGACGTACAGTGACTAATGAAAAACTGTTTTTT,CASSPGRTVTNEKLFF
few,TRBJ1-2,-,TRBV29-1,TGCAGCGTCGATCACACAGGGATGTATACCTATGGCTACACCTTC,CSVDHTGMYTYGYTF
-,TRBJ1-4,TRBD1,TRBV19,TGTGCCAGTAGCGGGACAGTTGAAAAACTGTTTTTT,CASSGTVEKLFF
-,TRBJ2-7,-,TRBV5-1,TGCGCCAGCAGCCTCGGAGGGGGGGGCCAGACCTACGAGCAGTACTTC,CASSLGGGGQTYEQYF
-,TRBJ2-3,-,TRBV18,TGTGCCAGCTCACCACCTCGGACAGCTCTCACAGATACGCAGTATTTT,CASSPPRTALTDTQYF
-,TRBJ2-1,TRBD2,TRBV4-2,TGTGCCAGCAGCCAAGACGTAGCGGGAGAACTGAATGAGCAGTTCTTC,CASSQDVAGELNEQFF
-,TRBJ2-2,TRBD1,TRBV9,TGTGCCAGCAGCGCCCGGACAGGATACACCGGGGAGCTGTTTTTT,CASSARTGYTGELFF
-,TRBJ2-2,-,TRBV7-6,TGTGCCAGCAGCACCTACCGCAGGGGCGGGGAGCTGTTTTTT,CASSTYRRGGELFF
-,TRBJ2-5,-,TRBV6-5,TGTGCCAGCAGAAGGTGGTACAGCTTCCAAGAGACCCAGTACTTC,CASRRWYSFQETQYF
few,TRBJ2-5,-,TRBV5-1,TGCGCCAGCAGCTTCCCCCAGGGTCAAGAGACCCAGTACTTC,CASSFPQGQETQYF
-,TRBJ2-3,-,TRBV7-7,TGTGCTAGCAGCCCAGGGCGAGAGGCGCCCACAGATACGCAGTATTTT,CASSPGREAPTDTQYF
-,TRBJ1-2,TRBD1,TRBV6-5,TGTGCCAGCAGTGCTGGACAGGAAGGCTCCAATGGCTACACCTTC,CASSAGQEGSNGYTF
-,TRBJ2-2,TRBD1,TRBV2,TGTGCCAGCAGCGGACAGGGGGCGAACACCGGGGAGCTGTTTTTT,CASSGQGANTGELFF